The 32 T cell receptor beta chains reported below all come from one sample, sequenced in a study of cytomegalovirus exposure and HLA in healthy donors. Method: immunoSEQ multiplex PCR; TCRdb's copy keeps in-frame clones and lacks some. The table includes some 76,000 clones, 85% to 95% detected once. The sample taken for sequencing was PBMCs. The receptors were gathered from a woman aged 18-30 years in good health and CMV-seronegative.

This clone was seen more than once but under ten times. This chain joins TRBV5-4 and TRBJ1-2; TRBD1 is a possible D gene (6 bases). Per the germline V gene, CDR1 is SGHNT and CDR2 is YYREEE (reference sequence). V lost 2 bases, J lost 4 bases, and 18 bases lay in between. The CDR3 consists of 16 residues. CDR3 sequence reads: CASSFGGAASSYGYTF. CDR3 in DNA: TGTGCCAGCAGCTTCGGGGGGGCAGCCTCCTCCTATGGCTACACCTTC.

The J gene is TRBJ2-2, the V gene TRBV11-2; D remains ambiguous. V was clipped by 2 bases and J by 7 bases, with 11 bases between them. The V gene's germline CDR1 is SGHAT and CDR2 FQNNGV. The CDR3 totals 14 residues. Written as DNA, the CDR3 is TGTGCCAGCAGCTTAAACGCCCAGGTCGGGGAGCTGTTTTTT. Translating it yields CASSLNAQVGELFF.

The chain links TRBV19 to TRBJ1-1; the D gene is possibly TRBD1 (6 bases). The germline V gene has CDR1 LNHDA and CDR2 SQIVND (reference sequence). Trimming removed 1 base at V and 1 base at J, with 10 bases between. The CDR3 sequence is 15 residues long. CDR3 nucleotide sequence: TGTGCCAGTAGTATAGGGGACACCAGGAACACTGAAGCTTTCTTT. Protein: CASSIGDTRNTEAFF.

The genes are TRBV18 and TRBJ1-2; no reliable D call. Germline-derived CDR1 and CDR2 are KGHSH and LQKENI. This CDR3 comprises 15 residues. The V gene lost 3 bases and the J gene lost 0 bases, with 11 bases spanning the gap. The CDR3: CASSPPRHPNYGYTF. DNA for the CDR3: TGTGCCAGCTCACCCCCGAGACACCCTAACTATGGCTACACCTTC.

The chain combines TRBV19 with TRBJ1-1; 7 positions agree with TRBD1. CDR3 length: 15 amino acids. The V gene end was trimmed by 5 bases and the J gene end by 4 bases; junction bases not matched to a gene: 10. In germline, CDR1 is LNHDA, CDR2 SQIVND (reference sequence). DNA for the CDR3: TGTGCCAGTAGTCATAAACAGGGGATTGCCACTGAAGCTTTCTTT. As protein: CASSHKQGIATEAFF. Looking up the rest from reference TRBV19 and TRBJ1-1 gives the full variable domain: DGGITQSPKYLFRKEGQNVTLSCEQNLNHDAMYWYRQDPGQGLRLIYYSQIVNDFQKGDIAEGYSVSREKKESFPLTVTSAQKNPTAFYLCASSHKQGIATEAFFGQGTRLTVV.

The V call is TRBV4-3, the J call TRBJ2-3, with 12 bases fitting TRBD2. CDR3 length: 16 amino acids. Trimming took 2 bases from V and 3 from J; bases not matched to a gene: 3. Per the germline V gene, CDR1 is LGHNA and CDR2 is YSLEER. This CDR3 reads CASSQLAGGPTDTQYF. The DNA for the CDR3 is TGCGCCAGCAGCCAACTAGCGGGGGGGCCGACAGATACGCAGTATTTT.

About this clone itself: One junction end disagrees with the germline gene, perhaps due to a read error. This sequence joins TRBV7-7 and TRBJ2-1, with 7 bases lining up with TRBD1. Germline V gene sequence: CDR1 SSHAT, CDR2 FNYEAQ (reference sequence). The CDR3 length is 13 residues. The CDR3 spells CASSLKGANEQFF. CDR3 nucleotides: TGTGCTAGCAGCTTGAAGGGGGCCAATGAGCAGTTCTTC.

The rearrangement uses TRBV7-3 and TRBJ2-3, with a tentative D call TRBD2 (5 bases). CDR3 length: 15 amino acids. Between the trimmed V and J ends, which lost 5 bases and 5 bases, there was a span of 17 bases. Germline V gene lookup returns CDR1 SGHTA and CDR2 FQGTGA. The CDR3 sequence: CASSARTGMLDTQYF. The CDR3 bases are TGTGCCAGCAGCGCCCGTACGGGGATGTTAGATACGCAGTATTTT.

The chain employs TRBV4-1 and TRBJ2-7, with 10 positions matching TRBD1. The CDR3 totals 16 residues. Germline lookup yields CDR1 MGHRA and CDR2 YSYEKL. After removal of 4 bases from V and 6 bases from J, the junction contained 12 bases not matched to a gene. The CDR3 coding sequence is TGCGCCAGCAGCCGAGATGGGACAGGGGCCAGCGGCGAGCAGTACTTC. This sequence encodes CASSRDGTGASGEQYF.

This clone has just one count. J is TRBJ2-1 and V is TRBV13, with a tentative D call TRBD2 (6 bases). V lost 5 bases and J lost 4, with 21 bases in between. CDR3 size: 17 residues. Germline V CDR1 and CDR2: PRHDT, FYEKMQ (reference sequence). This CDR3 reads CASSGGIPGLHYNEQFF. CDR3 coding DNA: TGTGCCAGCAGCGGGGGGATTCCTGGGTTGCATTACAATGAGCAGTTCTTC.

For this clone: Mismatch with germline at one junction end may stem from a read error. The chain's CDR3 is CASSLDRDRQETQYF. Here the CDR3 DNA reads TGTGCCAGCAGTTTAGACCGGGACAGGCAAGAGACCCAGTACTTC. V usage is TRBV7-9 and J usage is TRBJ2-5; 8 nucleotides match TRBD1. Germline V CDR1 and CDR2: SEHNR, FQNEAQ (reference sequence). CDR3 length: 15 amino acids.

J is TRBJ2-1 and V is TRBV28, with TRBD2 matching over 11 bases. The V gene's germline CDR1 is MDHEN and CDR2 SYDVKM. V was pared by 6 bases and J by 6 bases, with 4 bases of the junction left unmatched. CDR3 size: 14 residues. Here the CDR3 reads CASRTSGNFNEQFF. Written as DNA, the CDR3 is TGTGCCAGCAGGACTAGCGGGAACTTCAATGAGCAGTTCTTC.

The CDR3 DNA follows: TGTGCCAGCAGACCCGGGGGGAGGGGGGAGAACACTGAAGCTTTCTTT. This codes for CASRPGGRGENTEAFF. The J gene is TRBJ1-1, the V gene TRBV5-4; maybe TRBD1 (6 bases). Trimming shortened V by 5 bases and J by 1 base, and 18 bases separated the two germline ends. In germline, CDR1 is SGHNT, CDR2 YYREEE (reference sequence). The CDR3 contains 16 residues.

The chain has TRBV11-2 and TRBJ2-7; 7 nucleotides agree with TRBD1. Germline CDR1 SGHAT, CDR2 FQNNGV. The CDR3 spans 14 residues. V gave up 6 bases and J gave up 2 bases; unmatched junction bases: 7. In DNA, the CDR3 is TGTGCCAGCAGGCCCCTACAGGGGCCCTACGAGCAGTACTTC. Translation gives CASRPLQGPYEQYF. Filled out from reference TRBV11-2 and TRBJ2-7, the complete variable domain reads EAGVAQSPRYKIIEKRQSVAFWCNPISGHATLYWYQQILGQGPKLLIQFQNNGVVDDSQLPKDRFSAERLKGVDSTLKIQPAKLEDSAVYLCASRPLQGPYEQYFGPGTRLTVT.

This clone was counted a few times. The V and J genes are TRBV10-3 and TRBJ1-2; D uncertain. CDR3 size: 12 residues. V lost 3 bases, J lost 4 bases, and 6 bases lay in between. Germline V lookup: CDR1 ENHRY, CDR2 SYGVKD. The CDR3 sequence is CAISEGSYGYTF. The DNA for the CDR3 is TGTGCCATCAGTGAAGGGAGCTATGGCTACACCTTC.

This chain links TRBV10-2 with TRBJ1-1, with no clear D. V was cut by 4 bases and J by 0 bases, with 9 bases left in between. This CDR3 is 14 amino acids long. CDR1 and CDR2 from the germline V gene are WSHSY and SAAADI. The chain's CDR3 is CASSVSRMNTEAFF. In DNA form, the CDR3 reads TGCGCCAGCAGTGTCTCGCGCATGAACACTGAAGCTTTCTTT.

The V gene is TRBV4-1, the J gene TRBJ2-1; D uncertain. Germline CDR1 MGHRA, CDR2 YSYEKL. V dropped 3 bases and J dropped 9 bases, with 9 bases sitting between them. The CDR3 has 12 amino acids. CDR3 protein: CASSHTVGEQFF. CDR3 in DNA: TGCGCCAGCAGCCATACTGTTGGTGAGCAGTTCTTC.

The rearrangement uses TRBV18 and TRBJ2-1; 7 bases are a match to TRBD2. The germline gives CDR1 KGHSH, CDR2 LQKENI. The CDR3 length is 12 residues. V was pared by 3 bases and J by 8 bases, with 1 base of the junction left unmatched. CDR3 protein: CASSPGGYEQFF. The CDR3, as DNA: TGTGCCAGCTCACCGGGGGGGTATGAGCAGTTCTTC.

This rearrangement joins TRBV15 to TRBJ2-2; D ambiguous. The V and J ends lost 5 bases and 6 bases respectively, with 10 bases between them. Germline V gives CDR1 LNHNV, CDR2 YYDKDF (reference sequence). The CDR3 contains 13 residues. The CDR3 here is CATSGLLAGELFF. The CDR3 DNA follows: TGTGCCACCAGCGGCCTTCTCGCCGGGGAGCTGTTTTTT.

The chain combines TRBV6-6 with TRBJ2-7; 8 nucleotides agree with TRBD2. The germline CDR1 and CDR2 sequences are MNHNY and SVGAGI (reference sequence). Trimming took 8 bases from V and 7 from J; bases not matched to a gene: 13. This CDR3 has 14 amino acids. As DNA, the CDR3 is TGTGCCAGCGCCACCGGGACTAGAGGATCTGAGCAGTACTTC. Protein product: CASATGTRGSEQYF.

The chain employs TRBV19 and TRBJ1-5; D unresolved. The CDR3 consists of 15 residues. Looked up from germline, CDR1 is LNHDA and CDR2 is SQIVND (reference sequence). The V end was cut by 4 bases, the J end by 2 bases, with 12 bases between. In DNA form, the CDR3 reads TGTGCCAGTAGTAAGCAAGTCGGGGGCAATCAGCCCCAGCATTTT. Translated: CASSKQVGGNQPQHF.

The chain employs TRBV7-3 and TRBJ1-2, with D uncertain. Germline V gene sequence: CDR1 SGHTA, CDR2 FQGTGA. The V end was cut by 0 bases, the J end by 6 bases, with 17 bases between. CDR3 size: 16 residues. The CDR3 loop is CASSLTPVTADHGYTF. For the CDR3, the DNA is TGTGCCAGCAGCTTAACCCCCGTAACAGCCGACCATGGCTACACCTTC.

This sequence joins TRBV7-2 and TRBJ1-2, with 9 bases fitting TRBD1. Per the germline V gene, CDR1 is SGHTA and CDR2 is FQGNSA. This CDR3 is 15 amino acids long. V trimming: 3 bases; J trimming: 4 bases; junction bases outside the gene matches: 6. The CDR3 protein is CASSLHTGGGYGYTF. The CDR3 region has the DNA TGTGCCAGCAGCTTGCATACAGGGGGCGGCTATGGCTACACCTTC.

The chain couples TRBV7-6 to TRBJ1-1, with D maybe TRBD1 (6 bases). V lost 1 base, J lost 0 bases, and 18 bases lay in between. CDR1 is SGHVS, CDR2 FNYEAQ, per germline. The CDR3 is 18 residues long. The CDR3 spells CASSLVEAGDIMNTEAFF. In DNA form, the CDR3 reads TGTGCCAGCAGCTTAGTTGAGGCAGGGGACATCATGAACACTGAAGCTTTCTTT.

This chain connects TRBV19 to TRBJ1-5; 8 bases are a match to TRBD1. J lost 3 bases, V lost 7 bases, and 8 bases had no gene match. Germline CDR1 reads LNHDA; CDR2 reads SQIVND (reference sequence). The CDR3 runs 15 residues. CDR3 residues: CASNLGTGNNQPQHF. CDR3 coding DNA: TGTGCCAGTAATCTAGGGACAGGCAACAATCAGCCCCAGCATTTT.

The chain joins TRBV2 to TRBJ2-3; D remains ambiguous. This CDR3 comprises 16 residues. V lost 4 bases and J lost 1, with 15 bases in between. Per germline, CDR1 SNHLY and CDR2 FYNNEI. CDR3 loop: CASSARILLGTDTQYF. CDR3 nucleotides: TGTGCCAGCAGTGCTAGAATATTACTGGGCACAGATACGCAGTATTTT.

The gene calls are TRBV11-2 and TRBJ2-1, with D tentatively TRBD2 (7 bases). The CDR3 totals 17 residues. V was clipped by 5 bases and J by 3 bases, with 20 bases between them. Germline CDR1 is SGHAT and CDR2 is FQNNGV. In DNA form, the CDR3 reads TGTGCCAGCAGCCACTTGCGGGGGCGGGGTAGCTACAATGAGCAGTTCTTC. It codes for CASSHLRGRGSYNEQFF.

This clone was observed once. The V call is TRBV30, the J call TRBJ2-2; D perhaps matches TRBD2 (6 bases). Germline CDR1 is GTSNPN and CDR2 is SVGIG (reference sequence). V was clipped by 3 bases and J by 6 bases, with 20 bases between them. The CDR3 has 16 amino acids. The chain's CDR3 is CAWSALLGRRSGELFF. CDR3 in DNA: TGTGCCTGGAGCGCCCTCTTGGGGAGGAGGTCCGGGGAGCTGTTTTTT.

V gene TRBV27 combines with J gene TRBJ2-7; possibly TRBD2 for D (5 bases). V was trimmed by 6 bases and J by 5 bases, leaving 29 bases between them. CDR1 and CDR2 from the germline V gene are MNHEY and SMNVEV (reference sequence). The CDR3 contains 18 residues. DNA of the CDR3: TGTGCCAGCAGCATATGGGGAGTAAGGCAGACCGCCAGCGACGAGCAGTACTTC. This encodes CASSIWGVRQTASDEQYF.

The rearrangement uses TRBV10-3 and TRBJ2-7; D may be TRBD2 (7 bases). V was trimmed by 0 bases and J by 2 bases, leaving 14 bases between them. This CDR3 region has 16 residues. Germline CDR1 and CDR2: ENHRY and SYGVKD. CDR3 DNA: TGTGCCATCAGTGAGTCGGTTGGGAGGGGGACCTACGAGCAGTACTTC. Its protein is CAISESVGRGTYEQYF.

This clone was observed once. The V call is TRBV2, the J call TRBJ2-5, with 8 bases lining up with TRBD2. V lost 3 bases, J lost 1 base, and 4 bases stayed unmatched. The CDR3 extends over 15 amino acids. Germline CDR1 is SNHLY and CDR2 is FYNNEI. The CDR3 loop reads CASSEGLGLQETQYF. DNA for the CDR3: TGTGCCAGCAGTGAGGGACTAGGGCTCCAAGAGACCCAGTACTTC.

The chain employs TRBV7-2 and TRBJ1-1; 10 positions agree with TRBD1. From germline, CDR1 is SGHTA and CDR2 FQGNSA. The CDR3 is made up of 15 amino acids. With V trimmed by 5 bases and J by 7 bases, 10 bases remained unmatched. The CDR3: CASSPPGQGQIEAFF. CDR3 in DNA: TGTGCCAGCAGCCCCCCGGGACAGGGGCAAATTGAAGCTTTCTTT.